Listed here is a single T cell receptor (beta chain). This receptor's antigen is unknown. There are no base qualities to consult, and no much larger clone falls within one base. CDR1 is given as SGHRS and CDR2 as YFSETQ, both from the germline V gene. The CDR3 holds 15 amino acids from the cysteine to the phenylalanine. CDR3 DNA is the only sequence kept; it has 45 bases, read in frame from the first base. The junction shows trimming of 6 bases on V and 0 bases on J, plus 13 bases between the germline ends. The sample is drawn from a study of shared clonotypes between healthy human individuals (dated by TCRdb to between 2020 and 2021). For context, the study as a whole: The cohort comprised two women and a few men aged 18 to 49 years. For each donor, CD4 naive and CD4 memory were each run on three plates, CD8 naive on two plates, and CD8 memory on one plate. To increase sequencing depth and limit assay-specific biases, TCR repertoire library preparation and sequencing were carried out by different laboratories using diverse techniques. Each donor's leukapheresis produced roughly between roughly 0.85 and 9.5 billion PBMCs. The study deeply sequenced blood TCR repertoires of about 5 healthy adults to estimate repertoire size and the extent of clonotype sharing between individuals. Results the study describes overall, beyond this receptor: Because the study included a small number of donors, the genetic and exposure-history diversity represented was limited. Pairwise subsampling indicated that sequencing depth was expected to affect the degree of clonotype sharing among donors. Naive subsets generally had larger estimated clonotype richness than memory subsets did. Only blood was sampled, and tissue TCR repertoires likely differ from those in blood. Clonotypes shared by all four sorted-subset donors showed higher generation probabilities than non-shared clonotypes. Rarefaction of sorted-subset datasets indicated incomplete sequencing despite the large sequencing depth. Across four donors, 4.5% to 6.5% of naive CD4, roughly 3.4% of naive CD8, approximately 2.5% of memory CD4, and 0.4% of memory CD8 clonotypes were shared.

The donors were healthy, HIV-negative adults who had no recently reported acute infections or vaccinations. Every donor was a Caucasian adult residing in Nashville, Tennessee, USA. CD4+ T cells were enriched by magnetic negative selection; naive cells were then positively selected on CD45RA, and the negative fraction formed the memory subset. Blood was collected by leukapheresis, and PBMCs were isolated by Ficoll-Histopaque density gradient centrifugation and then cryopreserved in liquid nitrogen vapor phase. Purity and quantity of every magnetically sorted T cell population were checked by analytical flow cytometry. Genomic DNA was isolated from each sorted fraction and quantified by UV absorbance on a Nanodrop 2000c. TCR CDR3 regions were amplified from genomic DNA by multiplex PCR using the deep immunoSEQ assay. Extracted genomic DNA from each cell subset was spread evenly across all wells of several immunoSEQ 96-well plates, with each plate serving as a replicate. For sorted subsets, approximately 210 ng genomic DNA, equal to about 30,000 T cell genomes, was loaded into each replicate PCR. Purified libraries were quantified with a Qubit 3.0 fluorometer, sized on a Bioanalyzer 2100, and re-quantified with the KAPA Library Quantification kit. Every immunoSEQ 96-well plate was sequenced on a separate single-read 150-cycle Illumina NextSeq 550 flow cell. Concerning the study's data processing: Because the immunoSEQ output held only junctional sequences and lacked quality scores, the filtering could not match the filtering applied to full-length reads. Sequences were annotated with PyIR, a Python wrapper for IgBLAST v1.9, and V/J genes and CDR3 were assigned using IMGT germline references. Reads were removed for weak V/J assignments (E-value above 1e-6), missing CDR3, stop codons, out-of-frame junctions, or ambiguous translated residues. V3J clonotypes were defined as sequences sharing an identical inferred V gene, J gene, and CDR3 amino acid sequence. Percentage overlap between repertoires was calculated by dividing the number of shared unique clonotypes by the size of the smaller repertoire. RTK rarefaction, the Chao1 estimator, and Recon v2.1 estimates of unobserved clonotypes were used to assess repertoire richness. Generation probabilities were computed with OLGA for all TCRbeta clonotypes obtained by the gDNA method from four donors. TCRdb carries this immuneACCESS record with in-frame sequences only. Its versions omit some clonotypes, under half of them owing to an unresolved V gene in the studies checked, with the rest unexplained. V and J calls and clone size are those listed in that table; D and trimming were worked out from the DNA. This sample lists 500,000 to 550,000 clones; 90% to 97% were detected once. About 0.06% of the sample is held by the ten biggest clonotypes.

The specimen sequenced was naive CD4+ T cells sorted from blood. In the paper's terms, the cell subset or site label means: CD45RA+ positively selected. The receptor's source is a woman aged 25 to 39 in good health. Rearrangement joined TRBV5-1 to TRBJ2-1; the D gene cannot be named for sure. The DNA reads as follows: TGCGCCAGCAAGGCGGAATCAGGCTCCTACAATGAGCAGTTCTTC. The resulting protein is CASKAESGSYNEQFF.